This TCR beta chain is from a study of neoadjuvant nivolumab and ipilimumab in lung cancer. Study observations and caveats: Only a single major-pathologic-response sample was available for clonality analysis.

V shed 6 bases and J shed 4 bases, with 12 bases lying between them. The germline V gene has CDR1 MNHEY and CDR2 SVGAGI. The CDR3 consists of 13 residues. Measured with immunoSEQ multiplex PCR; TCRdb has only the in-frame clones, and not every one. This table has some 25,000 clones, more than 75% appearing once. The table lists this clone with a count of one. Its specificity is not known. The material sequenced was tumor tissue, taken after neoadjuvant nivolumab, alone or with ipilimumab, at or shortly before surgery. The clonotype originates from an adult with non-small cell lung cancer. This rearrangement joins TRBV6-5 to TRBJ1-2; maybe TRBD1 (6 bases). Here the CDR3 reads CASRLQGGYGYTF. In DNA form, the CDR3 reads TGTGCCAGCAGATTACAGGGTGGCTATGGCTACACCTTC.